The entry below gives a single T cell receptor (beta chain) sequence along with its context. The source of the sample is a study of blood T cells in healthy people across ages. This CDR3 spans 14 amino acids. Germline V CDR1 and CDR2: DFQATT, SNEGSKA (reference sequence). For the second PCR, which ran for roughly 7 to 11 cycles, a sample-barcoded 5' primer and a J-beta primer mix were used. TCRdb independently ran MiXCR on the 5' RACE reads; one entry per CDR3 protein. The sample shows 550,000 to 800,000 distinct CDR3 sequences, about 32% of them seen only once. In each sample, at least 6 million PBMCs were isolated.

The sample was blood. The chain uses TRBV20-1 and TRBJ2-1, with TRBD2 identical over 9 bases. The TCR comes from a woman older than 75 in good health. CDR3 nucleotide sequence: TGCAGCGTTCAAGCGGGGGGTTCATACAATGAGCAGTTCTTC. Its protein is CSVQAGGSYNEQFF.